A single sample gave rise to the 30 T cell receptor beta chains below, sequenced in a study of blood T cells in healthy people across ages. Sample-barcoded 5' priming and a J-beta primer mix drove a second PCR of roughly 6 to 12 cycles. TCRdb ran MiXCR on the 5' RACE reads and lists one entry per CDR3 protein. The sample lists approximately 1,000,000 distinct CDR3 sequences; 45% were seen once. The specimen sequenced was blood. The receptors here all came from a woman aged 55 to 70 in good health.

This clonotype was counted between two and nine times. The chain recombines TRBV28 with TRBJ2-5; D is perhaps TRBD2 (5 bases). Germline CDR1 and CDR2: MDHEN and SYDVKM. Trimming stripped 8 bases from V and 3 bases from J, with 10 bases between. The CDR3 has 12 residues. Written as DNA, the CDR3 is TGTGCCAGCGGGGAGTTGAAAGAGACCCAGTACTTC. This gives the protein CASGELKETQYF.

This clonotype showed up many times. The chain is built from TRBV5-1 and TRBJ2-5, with 12 bases identical to TRBD1. V lost 4 bases to trimming and J lost 4 bases; unmatched junction nucleotides: 5. CDR1 and CDR2 from the germline V gene are SGHRS and YFSETQ. The CDR3 has 15 residues. For the CDR3, the DNA is TGCGCCAGCAGCGCCGGGACAGGGGGCACAGAGACCCAGTACTTC. It specifies CASSAGTGGTETQYF. Using reference TRBV5-1 and TRBJ2-5 for the parts outside the CDR3, the full variable domain is KAGVTQTPRYLIKTRGQQVTLSCSPISGHRSVSWYQQTPGQGLQFLFEYFSETQRNKGNFPGRFSGRQFSNSRSEMNVSTLELGDSALYLCASSAGTGGTETQYFGPGTRLLVL.

This clonotype turned up a few times. The chain carries TRBV10-2 and TRBJ2-7; 10 positions agree with TRBD2. There are 17 residues in the CDR3. Germline V gene data show CDR1 as WSHSY and CDR2 as SAAADI. The trim removed 5 bases at V and 0 bases at J, leaving 10 bases unmatched. The CDR3 is CASSRASGSILSYEQYF. Written as DNA, the CDR3 is TGCGCCAGCAGTAGGGCTAGCGGGAGTATACTCTCCTACGAGCAGTACTTC.

The chain employs TRBV5-1 and TRBJ2-7; D is perhaps TRBD1 (6 bases). CDR1 is SGHRS, CDR2 YFSETQ, per germline. The CDR3 contains 13 residues. The germline V and J ends were trimmed by 6 bases and 1 base, with 11 bases remaining between them. The CDR3 loop is CASTSTGSYEQYF. CDR3 nucleotide sequence: TGCGCCAGCACCTCGACAGGATCCTACGAGCAGTACTTC.

The chain joins TRBV5-1 to TRBJ1-2, with D tentatively TRBD1 (6 bases). This CDR3 comprises 17 residues. CDR1 SGHRS and CDR2 YFSETQ come from the germline V gene. V lost 5 bases and J lost 7, with 27 bases in between. The CDR3 is CASSSSFRDIVSGGYTF. DNA for the CDR3: TGCGCCAGCAGTTCAAGCTTCCGGGACATCGTTTCGGGTGGCTACACCTTC.

Only a few counts were recorded for this clonotype. The J gene is TRBJ2-3, the V gene TRBV7-9, with D tentatively TRBD1 or TRBD2 (5 bases each). This CDR3 is built from 11 residues. Per the germline V gene, CDR1 is SEHNR and CDR2 is FQNEAQ (reference sequence). V lost 5 bases and J lost 14, with 14 bases in between. CDR3 nucleotides: TGTGCCAGCAGCCCCGGGACGCCATGGTATTTT. The encoded protein is CASSPGTPWYF.

The chain joins TRBV6-6 to TRBJ2-4; maybe TRBD2 (6 bases). V dropped 7 bases and J dropped 1 base, with 8 bases sitting between them. The CDR3 is 13 amino acids. Per the germline V gene, CDR1 is MNHNY and CDR2 is SVGAGI (reference sequence). CDR3 DNA: TGTGCCAGCATGGAGGGGGCCAAAAACATTCAGTACTTC. Residues: CASMEGAKNIQYF.

The V and J genes are TRBV15 and TRBJ1-5; 7 nucleotides agree with TRBD1. The CDR3 spans 16 residues. Losses at the gene ends were 1 base for V and 4 bases for J; bases not matched to a gene: 7. Germline CDR1 LNHNV, CDR2 YYDKDF (reference sequence). Here the CDR3 DNA reads TGTGCCACCAGCAGAGTTCCGACAGGGTTTAATCAGCCCCAGCATTTT. Translation gives CATSRVPTGFNQPQHF.

The chain carries TRBV11-2 and TRBJ1-6; TRBD1 is a possible D gene (6 bases). CDR1 is SGHAT and CDR2 is FQNNGV in the germline V gene. This CDR3 comprises 18 residues. V lost 0 bases and J lost 0, with 12 bases in between. The CDR3 DNA reads as TGTGCCAGCAGCTTAGATCTCAGGGGCGGCTCCTATAATTCACCCCTCCACTTT. Protein: CASSLDLRGGSYNSPLHF.

The chain combines TRBV25-1 with TRBJ2-7; no firm D call. Trimming removed 1 base at V and 2 bases at J, with 6 bases between. Germline V CDR1 and CDR2: MGHDK, SYGVNS. The CDR3 sequence is 13 residues long. The CDR3, as DNA: TGTGCCAGCAGTGAATTTACGCCCTACGAGCAGTACTTC. It yields the protein CASSEFTPYEQYF.

The chain has TRBV12-3 or TRBV12-4 and TRBJ2-7; D remains ambiguous. This CDR3 has 14 residues. Trimming took 3 bases from V and 4 from J, leaving 13 bases between them. Written as DNA, the CDR3 is TGTGCCAGCAGTTTTGTCCCACAACAATACGAGCAGTACTTC. Protein: CASSFVPQQYEQYF.

This clonotype was counted only a few times. The V call is TRBV29-1, the J call TRBJ1-1, with D uncertain. Trimming stripped 4 bases from V and 4 bases from J, with 7 bases between. CDR3 length: 11 amino acids. Germline CDR1 and CDR2: SQVTM and ANQGSEA. The CDR3 coding sequence is TGCAGCGTTGTCTCGTCCACTGAAGCTTTCTTT. Its protein is CSVVSSTEAFF. The full variable domain, in which reference TRBV29-1 and TRBJ1-1 provide the parts outside the CDR3, is SAVISQKPSRDICQRGTSLTIQCQVDSQVTMMFWYRQQPGQSLTLIATANQGSEATYESGFVIDKFPISRPNLTFSTLTVSNMSPEDSSIYLCSVVSSTEAFFGQGTRLTVV.

The chain joins TRBV12-3 or TRBV12-4 to TRBJ1-1; D is undetermined. The CDR3 is 15 amino acids. Trimming took 0 bases from V and 1 from J, leaving 9 bases between them. The CDR3 loop reads CASSLAGLGNTEAFF. The CDR3 DNA reads TGTGCCAGCAGTTTAGCGGGGTTGGGGAACACTGAAGCTTTCTTT.

The chain combines TRBV10-3 with TRBJ2-1; tentative D call: TRBD2 (6 bases). CDR1 is ENHRY and CDR2 is SYGVKD in the germline V gene. This CDR3 region has 18 residues. V was shortened by 2 bases and J by 3 bases, with 20 bases between the two germline ends. The CDR3 spells CAISEPPFGGGHYNEQFF. Written as DNA, the CDR3 is TGTGCCATCAGTGAGCCCCCCTTTGGGGGAGGACACTACAATGAGCAGTTCTTC.

The J gene is TRBJ2-5, the V gene TRBV7-2; 10 bases fit TRBD2. The CDR3 loop spans 16 amino acids. From germline, CDR1 is SGHTA and CDR2 FQGNSA. V lost 5 bases and J lost 4; bases outside the gene matches: 10. This chain's CDR3 is CASSAVGLAGVETQYF. CDR3 sequence (DNA): TGTGCCAGCAGCGCCGTGGGGCTAGCGGGAGTAGAGACCCAGTACTTC.

This clonotype was detected a few times. The chain employs TRBV12-3 or TRBV12-4 and TRBJ2-7; unclear D gene. The CDR3 is made up of 13 amino acids. Trimming cost V 5 bases and J 3 bases, with 11 bases left between them. The CDR3 sequence is CASSKAAIYEQYF. CDR3 coding DNA: TGTGCCAGCAGTAAAGCCGCAATCTACGAGCAGTACTTC.

The chain uses TRBV3-1 and TRBJ2-5, with TRBD2 matching 10 bases. V lost 0 bases to trimming and J lost 5 bases; unmatched junction nucleotides: 9. Germline V CDR1 and CDR2: LGHDT, YNNKEL (reference sequence). The CDR3 runs to 17 residues. The CDR3 spells CASSQETAGGPKETQYF. CDR3 bases: TGTGCCAGCAGCCAAGAAACAGCGGGAGGGCCGAAGGAGACCCAGTACTTC.

The V call is TRBV6-6, the J call TRBJ1-2; the match to TRBD1 covers 7 bases. Germline trimming cut 6 bases from V and 6 bases from J; bases unmatched to any gene: 7. CDR1 and CDR2 from the germline V gene are MNHNY and SVGAGI (reference sequence). The CDR3 extends over 13 amino acids. CDR3 amino acids: CASRQGMVDGYTF. The CDR3 DNA is TGTGCCAGCAGACAGGGGATGGTAGATGGCTACACCTTC.

Comment on this clonotype: A read error may produce the germline difference seen at one junction end. The V gene is TRBV4-2, the J gene TRBJ1-2, with D uncertain. The germline V gene encodes CDR1 LGHNA and CDR2 YNFKEQ. The length of the CDR3 is 14 residues. CDR3 coding DNA: TGTGCCAGCAACCAAGGTGGGGTTAACTATGGCTACACCTTC. Translation: CASNQGGVNYGYTF.

A single count supports this clonotype. The chain uses TRBV6-1 and TRBJ1-2; 8 bases are a match to TRBD1. Germline CDR1 reads MNHNS; CDR2 reads SASEGT. The CDR3 contains 15 residues. With V trimmed by 0 bases and J by 8 bases, 8 bases remained unmatched. The CDR3 loop is CASSEAPRTGLGYTF. In nucleotides, the CDR3 is TGTGCCAGCAGTGAAGCGCCCCGGACAGGGCTCGGCTACACCTTC.

This clonotype was detected many times. CDR3 residues: CSVGGLKYNEQFF. The CDR3 nucleotides are TGCAGCGTAGGGGGCCTAAAATACAATGAGCAGTTCTTC. This chain links TRBV29-1 with TRBJ2-1; 7 bases align to TRBD1. With V trimmed by 6 bases and J by 4 bases, 6 bases remained unmatched. Per the germline V gene, CDR1 is SQVTM and CDR2 is ANQGSEA. The CDR3 totals 13 residues.

As for this clonotype: At one of its ends the junction is not consistent with the germline gene, which may arise from a read error. This chain connects TRBV15 to TRBJ2-6; 15 nucleotides align to TRBD2. From germline, CDR1 is LNHNV and CDR2 YYDKDF (reference sequence). CDR3 length equals 20 residues. CDR3 region: CATRGGLAGGLRSGANVLTF. CDR3 nucleotides: TGTGCCACCAGAGGGGGACTAGCGGGAGGCCTTCGCTCTGGGGCCAATGTCCTGACTTTC.

This sequence joins TRBV6-1 and TRBJ1-2; a weak D match, TRBD1 (5 bases). Germline lookup yields CDR1 MNHNS and CDR2 SASEGT. V was cut by 4 bases and J by 0 bases, with 6 bases left in between. CDR3 length: 13 residues. The CDR3 region has the DNA TGTGCCAGCAGTGTCAGGGCTAACTATGGCTACACCTTC. It codes for CASSVRANYGYTF.

The rearrangement links TRBV14 to TRBJ2-5; 11 bases are a match to TRBD2. The CDR3 sequence is 18 residues long. Trimming at V came to 2 bases and at J to 1 base, leaving 9 bases not matched to a gene. Germline CDR1 SGHDN, CDR2 FVKESK. CDR3 protein: CASSQSVLAGGLQETQYF. CDR3 DNA: TGTGCCAGCAGCCAATCGGTGCTAGCGGGAGGTCTCCAAGAGACCCAGTACTTC.

The gene calls are TRBV28 and TRBJ2-7; 8 nucleotides line up with TRBD2. The trim removed 5 bases at V and 3 bases at J, leaving 6 bases unmatched. Per germline, CDR1 MDHEN and CDR2 SYDVKM. The CDR3 runs 14 residues. Here the CDR3 DNA reads TGTGCCAGCAGTGCCAGCGGGAGAAACTACGAGCAGTACTTC. This encodes CASSASGRNYEQYF.

The V call is TRBV28, the J call TRBJ2-3; possible D gene TRBD2, 6 bases. The CDR3 is made up of 17 amino acids. Trimming left V 6 bases short and J 0 bases short, with 19 bases between. CDR1 and CDR2 (germline): MDHEN, SYDVKM. The CDR3 sequence: CASRPSLAASSTDTQYF. The DNA of the CDR3 is TGTGCCAGCAGGCCATCATTAGCGGCCTCTAGCACAGATACGCAGTATTTT.

This clonotype was seen a few times. CDR3 loop: CASRPRTGEPYEQYF. The DNA for the CDR3 is TGTGCCAGCAGGCCCCGGACAGGAGAGCCCTACGAGCAGTACTTC. The J gene is TRBJ2-7, the V gene TRBV12-3 or TRBV12-4, with TRBD1 matching over 7 bases. The V gene end was trimmed by 6 bases and the J gene end by 2 bases; junction bases not matched to a gene: 10. The CDR3 has 15 amino acids.

This clonotype appeared a few times. The chain employs TRBV20-1 and TRBJ2-1; 8 positions agree with TRBD2. V gave up 0 bases and J gave up 8 bases; unmatched junction bases: 15. CDR1 and CDR2 (germline): DFQATT, SNEGSKA (reference sequence). The CDR3 extends over 17 amino acids. In DNA form, the CDR3 reads TGCAGTGCTAGAGACCCTTCTAACGGGAGGGCCGTAGATGAGCAGTTCTTC. It encodes CSARDPSNGRAVDEQFF.

CDR3 sequence (DNA): TGTGCCAGTAGTACCGTAGGGGTTTATAGCAATCAGCCCCAGCATTTT. Residues: CASSTVGVYSNQPQHF. The V and J genes are TRBV19 and TRBJ1-5, with D maybe TRBD1 (5 bases). The CDR3 is 16 residues long. Per germline, CDR1 LNHDA and CDR2 SQIVND (reference sequence). V lost 4 bases to trimming and J lost 0 bases, with 13 bases between them.

This clonotype has only one observation. This may come from a read error, since a much larger clone is one base off. CDR3 in amino acids: CSVLATGRKNIQYF. As DNA, the CDR3 is TGCAGCGTTCTCGCGACAGGGAGAAAAAACATTCAGTACTTC. The chain links TRBV29-1 to TRBJ2-5; 7 positions agree with TRBD1. Matching the DNA end better, TRBJ2-4 makes the J call doubtful. From germline, CDR1 is SQVTM and CDR2 ANQGSEA. The CDR3 consists of 14 residues.